This TCR beta chain was captured by sequencing in a study of blood T cells in healthy people across ages (dated by TCRdb to 2013 to 2016). About the investigation overall: Template switching captured roughly one uniquely barcoded TCR beta cDNA molecule per two T cells in model experiments. Age-related changes in TCR beta repertoire diversity were measured in the study by deep sequencing normalized with unique cDNA molecular identifiers. The donors were split into four age groups: young (average 16 years), middle-aged (around 40), aged (more than 55) and long-lived (approximately 80). To avoid experimental bias, donors of different ages were distributed randomly across sequencing lanes. Two additional independent replicas of 1 million unique cDNA reads from the same blood draw were analyzed for two donors (one aged 18 to 30 and one aged 80 or older). Paper-wide results and their limitations: Observed TCR beta diversity per million T cells fell roughly linearly with age, and a significant reduction was already apparent by age around 40. Because the CMV infection status of the donors was unknown, age-related changes in expanded clonotypes may potentially have been confounded. Because profiling used bulk unsorted PBMCs, naive and antigen-experienced compartments could not be compared conclusively. There was a strong correlation between observed TCR beta diversity and the percentage of naive T cells measured by flow cytometry. Compared with the aged group, the long-lived group had more naive CD4+ T cells, fewer expanded clones and increased TCR diversity, suggesting age selection. Estimates of total diversity based on one million sequenced T cells were considered lower bounds and underestimates.

The library was prepared using 5' RACE. Reads for this sample came from an Illumina HiSeq 2500. A second PCR of about 6 to 12 cycles was run with a J-beta primer mix and a sample-barcoded 5' primer. A unique molecular identifier was introduced onto each TCR beta cDNA molecule by a template-switch 5' adaptor carrying 12 random nucleotides. Each sample yielded at least 2.5 million CDR3-containing paired-end reads. The Mint cDNA synthesis kit, primed by a TRBC-specific oligonucleotide, was used to synthesize first-strand cDNA from all RNA. Following uracil-DNA glycosylase treatment, all cDNA underwent a first 18-cycle PCR with the universal primers M1SS and BC2_uni_R. The published analysis was carried out like this. For normalization, 1 million high-quality reads were randomly selected from each sample, with every read carrying a distinct molecular identifier. Instead of being binned into consensus sequences, reads that shared molecular identifiers were thrown out. CDR3 identification, clonotype clustering and error correction used MiTCR with a Q25 quality threshold and the strictest error-elimination algorithm. A nonparametric unseen species model with Euler transformation was used to estimate lower-bound total TCR beta diversity. Clones were called with MiXCR by TCRdb after fastp trimmed the public reads at Q25, and only in-frame beta chains were retained. For every CDR3 protein sequence, its rows merge into one entry that carries the most common genes and DNA. TCRdb assigned the V and J calls; the authors' analysis was not used. The sample table shows over 500,000 distinct CDR3 sequences, and roughly half are seen once. The ten largest clonotypes hold roughly 13% of the sample.

Donors were a few dozen systemically healthy Caucasian individuals from Russia aged 6 to 90 years. Around 10 milliliters of peripheral blood were drawn from each donor into EDTA-treated Vacutainer tubes. Ficoll-Paque density-gradient centrifugation was used to isolate PBMCs, with at least 6 million obtained per sample. Trizol reagent was used to extract total RNA from PBMCs, with at least 6 micrograms per sample. Naive CD45RAhigh/CD27high T cell percentages were measured by flow cytometry on a PBMC aliquot from every donor. Note on this clonotype: It has no known antigen specificity. No much larger clone is present one base from it, and per-base qualities are unavailable.

The V and J ends are trimmed by 3 bases and 1 base, leaving 10 bases between them. Reading from cysteine to phenylalanine, the CDR3 counts 15 amino acids. Of the read, only the CDR3 DNA is kept; its 45 bases are in frame from base 1. Material for sequencing was blood. The sequence was obtained from an elderly woman in good health. This chain joins TRBV12-3 or TRBV12-4 to TRBJ1-5; a weak D assignment points to TRBD1 (5 bases agree). CDR3 loop: CASSFGAKSNQPQHF. The DNA sequence is as follows: TGTGCCAGCAGTTTTGGGGCGAAGAGCAATCAGCCCCAGCATTTT.